This T cell receptor (beta chain) was sequenced for a study of T cells in localized non-small cell lung cancer (dated by TCRdb to about 2020). Regarding the study in general: The study examined T cell repertoires in 200 to 300 patients with early-stage NSCLC and compared tumors with uninvolved tumor-adjacent lungs. NSCLC patients had a mean age of around 66 years, and 129 were male and 107 female. The cohort was made up of around 250 treatment-naive NSCLC patients whose localized lung tumors had been resected. The paper's findings and limits, for the study overall: A median of 57 of the top 100 tumor clones were detected in paired uninvolved adjacent lung, and 25 to 35 of these tumor clones were also found among the top 100 clones of the paired uninvolved adjacent lung. Higher blood T cell density associated with longer overall survival, while higher adjacent-lung clonality associated with shorter survival. Uninvolved tumor-adjacent lung showed the highest T cell clonality, higher than tumor, which suggests more focused antigenic responses in the adjacent lung. Since the design was exploratory, TCR variables were selected using unadjusted p-values with no false-discovery rate correction. Because multi-region sequencing of the tumors was not done, intratumor heterogeneity could not be ruled out.

The immunoSEQ Assay was used to sequence TCR beta CDR3 regions from DNA. The authors processed their data as follows. T cell density was computed as TCR beta template counts normalized to usable DNA estimated by amplifying housekeeping genes. The preseqR package was used to estimate richness by extrapolating to 400,000 templates for PBMC samples and to 120,000 templates for tissue samples. Clonality was defined by subtracting Pielou's evenness from one. Tissue-enriched TCRs were identified through differential abundance testing performed on productive amino-acid clonotypes, with a minimum total count of 5 and an alpha of 0.1. The Jaccard Index and the Morisita Overlap Index were used to quantify repertoire overlap between compartments. TCR beta CDR3s were clustered by GLIPH together with public tetramer-defined viral CDR3s, and at least three viral sequences plus V-gene enrichment were required for viral motifs. This is the immuneACCESS table as TCRdb keeps it, with only in-frame sequences that have V and J called. A part of the clones is gone; compared with another copy, unresolved V genes explain less than half, and the rest is unexplained. The V and J calls and the clone size are those of that table, but D and trimming were determined from the DNA. The sample has about 74,000 clones on record, 84% of them singletons. The top ten clones comprise roughly 1.4% of the sample.

Only one count was recorded for this clone. Its antigen remains unidentified. It has no much larger one-base neighbor in the sample; base qualities were not kept. The germline V gene yields SGHRS for CDR1 and YFSETQ for CDR2. The CDR3 runs 14 amino acids, cysteine and phenylalanine included. Only the CDR3 region is kept as DNA, spanning 42 bases read in frame from base 1. V loses 4 bases, J loses 0 bases, and the germline ends lie 10 bases apart. At diagnosis, peripheral blood, uninvolved tumor-adjacent lung and tumor were collected and were preserved as a mix of fresh-frozen and FFPE material. For TCR repertoire profiling, blood samples were analyzed in the form of peripheral blood mononuclear cells.

Sequenced material: peripheral blood, taken before any cancer treatment. In this chain, TRBV5-1 is recombined with TRBJ2-5, and TRBD2 may be the D gene, going by 5 matching bases. The TCR comes from a female donor older than 55 with stage I lung adenocarcinoma. CDR3 sequence: CASSRSGDQETQYF. The base sequence is TGCGCCAGCAGCCGGAGCGGCGACCAAGAGACCCAGTACTTC.